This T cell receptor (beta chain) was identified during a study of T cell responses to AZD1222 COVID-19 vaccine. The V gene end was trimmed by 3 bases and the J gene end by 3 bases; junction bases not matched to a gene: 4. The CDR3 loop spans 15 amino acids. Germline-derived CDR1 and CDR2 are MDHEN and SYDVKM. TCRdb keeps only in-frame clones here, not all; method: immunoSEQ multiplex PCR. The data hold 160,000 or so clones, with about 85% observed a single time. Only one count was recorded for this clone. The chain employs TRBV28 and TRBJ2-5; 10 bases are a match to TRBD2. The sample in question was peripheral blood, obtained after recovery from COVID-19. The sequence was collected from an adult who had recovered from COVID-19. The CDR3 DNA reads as TGTGCCAGCAGTTTCAGCGGGAGGGGGGAAGAGACCCAGTACTTC. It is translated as CASSFSGRGEETQYF.